This T cell receptor (beta chain) was retrieved from a study of CD8 T cells in ankylosing spondylitis. This clonotype was picked up a small number of times. Its antigen is not known. TCRdb re-called the 5' RACE reads through MiXCR, storing one row per CDR3 protein. The data contain some 840,000 distinct CDR3 sequences, about an eighth of them singletons. V lost 6 bases and J lost 6, with 12 bases in between. The germline V gene has CDR1 DFQATT and CDR2 SNEGSKA (reference sequence). The CDR3 loop spans 12 amino acids. Study-level points and caveats: Roughly eight highly homologous variants made up a TCR beta motif that seemed to typify ankylosing spondylitis blood.

Sequencing was carried out using blood, either unsorted or a sorted T cell fraction (not recorded which). The V gene is TRBV20-1, the J gene TRBJ2-1; D remains ambiguous. The TCR was taken from a male donor with ankylosing spondylitis. The CDR3 loop is CSAQWGANEQFF. In DNA form, the CDR3 reads TGCAGTGCCCAATGGGGTGCCAATGAGCAGTTCTTC.